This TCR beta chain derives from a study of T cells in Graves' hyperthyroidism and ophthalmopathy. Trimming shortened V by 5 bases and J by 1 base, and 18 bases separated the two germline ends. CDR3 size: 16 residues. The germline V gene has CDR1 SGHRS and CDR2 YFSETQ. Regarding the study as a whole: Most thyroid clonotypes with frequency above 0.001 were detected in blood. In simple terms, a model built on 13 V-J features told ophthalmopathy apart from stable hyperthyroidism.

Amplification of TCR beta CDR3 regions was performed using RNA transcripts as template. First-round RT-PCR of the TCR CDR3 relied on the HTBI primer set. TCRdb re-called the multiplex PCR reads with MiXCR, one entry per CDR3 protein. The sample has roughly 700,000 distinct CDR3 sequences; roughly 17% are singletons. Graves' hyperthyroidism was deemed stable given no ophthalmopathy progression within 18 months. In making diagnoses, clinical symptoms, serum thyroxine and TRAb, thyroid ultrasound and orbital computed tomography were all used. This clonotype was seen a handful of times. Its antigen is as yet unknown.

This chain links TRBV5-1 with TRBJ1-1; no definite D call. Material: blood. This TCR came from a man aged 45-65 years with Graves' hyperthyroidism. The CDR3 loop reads CASRRVMSPQNTEAFF. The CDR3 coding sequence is TGCGCCAGCAGAAGAGTAATGTCACCTCAGAACACTGAAGCTTTCTTT.